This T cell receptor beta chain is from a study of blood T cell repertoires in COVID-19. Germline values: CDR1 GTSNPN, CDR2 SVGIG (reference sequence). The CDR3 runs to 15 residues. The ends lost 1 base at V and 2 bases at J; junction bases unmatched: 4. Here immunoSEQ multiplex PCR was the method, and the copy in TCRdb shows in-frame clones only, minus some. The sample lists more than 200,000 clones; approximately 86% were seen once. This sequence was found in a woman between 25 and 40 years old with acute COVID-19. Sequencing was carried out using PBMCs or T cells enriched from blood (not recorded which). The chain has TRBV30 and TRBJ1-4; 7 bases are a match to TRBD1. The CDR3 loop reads CAWSAGQVTNEKLFF. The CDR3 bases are TGTGCCTGGAGTGCCGGACAGGTCACTAATGAAAAACTGTTTTTT.